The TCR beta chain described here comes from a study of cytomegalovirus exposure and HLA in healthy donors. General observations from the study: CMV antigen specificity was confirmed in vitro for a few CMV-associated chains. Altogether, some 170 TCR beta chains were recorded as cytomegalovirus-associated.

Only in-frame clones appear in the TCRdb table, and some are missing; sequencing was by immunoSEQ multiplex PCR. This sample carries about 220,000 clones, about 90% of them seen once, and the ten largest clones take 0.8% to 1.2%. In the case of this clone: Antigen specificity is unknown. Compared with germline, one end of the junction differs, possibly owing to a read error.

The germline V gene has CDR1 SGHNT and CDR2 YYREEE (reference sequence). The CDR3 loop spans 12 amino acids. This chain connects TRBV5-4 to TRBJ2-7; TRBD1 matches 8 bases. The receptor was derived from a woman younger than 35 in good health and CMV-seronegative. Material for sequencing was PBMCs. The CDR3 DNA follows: TGTGCCAGCAGCCACCCGGACAGGGACAATGTCTTC. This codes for CASSHPDRDNVF.